This T cell receptor beta chain was sequenced during a study of response to subunit inactivated influenza vaccine. This clonotype was counted a single time. TCRdb fed the RT-PCR reads into MiXCR, producing one record per CDR3 protein. Found here are a few hundred thousand distinct CDR3 sequences, roughly 10% of them singletons; the top ten hold more than 9.5%. CDR1 and CDR2 (germline): SGDLS, YYNGEE. The CDR3 sequence is 13 residues long. Trimming took 0 bases from V and 5 from J, leaving 6 bases between them. The sample also formed part of further work on T cells expressing NK-cell markers. That publication notes: TCR beta libraries carry UMIs added by 5'RACE template switching. The study found dominant NKG2C+ clonotypes at about 1.0-7.5% of CD8+ T cells in 5 or 6 donors.

The chain couples TRBV9 to TRBJ2-1; D uncertain. Material: PBMCs from blood, obtained on the day of vaccination. The clonotype originates from a man aged 45-65 years who received an inactivated influenza vaccine. The CDR3 here is CASSVAPHNEQFF. The CDR3, as DNA: TGTGCCAGCAGCGTAGCGCCCCACAATGAGCAGTTCTTC.